This T cell receptor beta chain was sequenced in a study of CD8+CD57+ T cells in acquired aplastic anemia. Overall study context: On average, sorted CD4+ and CD8+ cells gave 2.5 to 4 ug of DNA. Healthy donors had, on average, approximately 11 million reads for their CD4+ cells. Study observations and caveats: Patient and control CD8+ Simpson's diversity was not significantly different. Patients and controls had in common 25 to 30 CD8+ CDR3 sequences.

For this clonotype: Its target is unknown.

Genomic DNA, the template, was used for profiling of the TCR beta VDJ and CDR3. Each CDR3 protein gets one entry after TCRdb re-called the reads with MiXCR. The top ten hold approximately 2.9% of the sample, which has more than 150,000 distinct CDR3 sequences, under 55% seen once. The source of this sequence is a human donor in good health. Source material: sorted CD4+, CD8+, or CD8+CD57+ T cells (not recorded which) from PBMCs.

This CDR3 reads CASSLEGSASYNEQFF. The CDR3 DNA reads TGTGCCAGCAGCTTAGAGGGTAGCGCCTCCTACAATGAGCAGTTCTTC. V is TRBV11-2 and J is TRBJ2-1; tentatively, D is TRBD2 (5 bases). The CDR3 contains 16 residues. The germline V gene encodes CDR1 SGHAT and CDR2 FQNNGV. V dropped 0 bases and J dropped 0 bases, with 9 bases sitting between them.